This T cell receptor beta chain was observed in a study of cytomegalovirus exposure and HLA in healthy donors. General study results and limits: It was shown in a later analysis that HLA-associated TCR beta chains were more clonally expanded than other, equally common chains. In a later analysis, HLA-C alleles had the fewest associated TCRs, DRB1 alleles the most. The later analysis indicated that the majority of CMV-associated TCR beta chains appeared HLA-restricted.

CDR3 length: 15 amino acids. CDR1 is SSHAT, CDR2 FNYEAQ, per germline (reference sequence). PCR was performed using 60 Vbeta and 13 Jbeta primers. Some clones are missing from TCRdb's copy, which holds only in-frame ones; the method was immunoSEQ multiplex PCR. The sample shows approximately 130,000 clones, around four fifths of them seen only once. Note on this clone: The antigen remains unidentified. Mismatch with germline at one junction end may stem from a read error.

The receptor comes from a woman in her thirties or forties in good health and CMV-seropositive. V gene TRBV7-7 combines with J gene TRBJ2-1; 10 nucleotides match TRBD2. Sequenced sample: PBMCs. As DNA, the CDR3 is TGTGCTAGCAGCTTAAGTGGACTAGCGGACAATGAGCAGTTCTTC. This encodes CASSLSGLADNEQFF.